These T cell receptor beta chains were read from a single sample in a study of CD8 T cells in Susac syndrome. TCRdb processed the immunoSEQ multiplex PCR reads anew with MiXCR; each CDR3 protein has one entry. The sample includes 70,000 to 75,000 distinct CDR3 sequences, 90% to 95% of them seen just once. The sequenced sample was CD4+ T cells from PBMCs. These receptors were taken from a human donor with Susac syndrome. CDR3s include the opening cysteine and the closing phenylalanine or tryptophan. D genes are given only for firm matches. A clone size is listed for some rows: how often the clone was seen (once, few, many), or a class if it is expanded.

d_gene: .; v_gene: TRBV12-3/TRBV12-4; abundance: .; j_gene: TRBJ1-2; CDR3aa: CASSSFVGYTF; CDR3nt: TGTGCCAGCAGTTCGTTTGTTGGCTACACCTTC
d_gene: TRBD1; v_gene: TRBV5-4; abundance: once; j_gene: TRBJ2-2; CDR3aa: CASSRDRGNTGELFF; CDR3nt: TGTGCCAGCAGCAGGGACAGGGGAAACACCGGGGAGCTGTTTTTT
d_gene: .; v_gene: TRBV2; abundance: .; j_gene: TRBJ2-2; CDR3aa: CARRYRDSNTGELFF; CDR3nt: TGTGCCAGGCGTTACAGGGACTCGAACACCGGGGAGCTGTTTTTT
d_gene: .; v_gene: TRBV27; abundance: .; j_gene: TRBJ2-3; CDR3aa: CASSSHRGTGGTDTQYF; CDR3nt: TGTGCCAGCAGTTCCCACAGGGGGACCGGGGGGACAGATACGCAGTATTTT
d_gene: .; v_gene: TRBV5-8; abundance: .; j_gene: TRBJ2-2; CDR3aa: CASSKNPGRADTGELFF; CDR3nt: TGTGCCAGCAGCAAAAACCCGGGGCGAGCGGACACCGGGGAGCTGTTTTTT
d_gene: .; v_gene: TRBV2; abundance: .; j_gene: TRBJ1-5; CDR3aa: CASSGPLNSNQPQHF; CDR3nt: TGTGCCAGCAGCGGTCCCCTAAATAGCAATCAGCCCCAGCATTTT
d_gene: TRBD1; v_gene: TRBV29-1; abundance: .; j_gene: TRBJ2-7; CDR3aa: CSVGPRQGSYEQYF; CDR3nt: TGCAGCGTTGGACCCCGACAGGGATCGTACGAGCAGTACTTC
d_gene: TRBD1; v_gene: TRBV7-9; abundance: once; j_gene: TRBJ1-2; CDR3aa: CASSFSGQSPYGYTF; CDR3nt: TGTGCCAGCAGCTTCTCGGGACAGTCCCCCTATGGCTACACCTTC
d_gene: .; v_gene: TRBV20-1; abundance: .; j_gene: TRBJ1-3; CDR3aa: CSARGLRNTIYF; CDR3nt: TGCAGTGCTAGAGGACTTAGAAACACCATATATTTT
d_gene: .; v_gene: TRBV7-2; abundance: .; j_gene: TRBJ1-1; CDR3aa: CASSSDTGMYTEAFF; CDR3nt: TGTGCCAGCAGCTCGGATACCGGGATGTACACTGAAGCTTTCTTT
d_gene: .; v_gene: TRBV28; abundance: .; j_gene: TRBJ1-5; CDR3aa: CASSEGQPQHF; CDR3nt: TGTGCCAGTTCGGAGGGTCAGCCCCAGCATTTT
d_gene: .; v_gene: TRBV3-1; abundance: .; j_gene: TRBJ2-7; CDR3aa: CASSQGAGAQYF; CDR3nt: TGTGCCAGCAGCCAAGGGGCGGGGGCGCAGTACTTC
d_gene: TRBD1; v_gene: TRBV9; abundance: .; j_gene: TRBJ1-4; CDR3aa: CASSVATTGGSEKLFF; CDR3nt: TGTGCCAGCAGCGTAGCTACGACAGGGGGCTCTGAAAAACTGTTTTTT
d_gene: TRBD1; v_gene: TRBV6-2/TRBV6-3; abundance: .; j_gene: TRBJ1-1; CDR3aa: CASSYPRGRDRGAFF; CDR3nt: TGTGCCAGCAGTTACCCTCGAGGGCGGGACAGGGGGGCTTTCTTT
d_gene: TRBD2; v_gene: TRBV4-1; abundance: .; j_gene: TRBJ2-5; CDR3aa: CASSQGHSGGAETQYF; CDR3nt: TGCGCCAGCAGCCAGGGACATAGCGGGGGGGCAGAGACCCAGTACTTC
d_gene: TRBD1; v_gene: TRBV18; abundance: .; j_gene: TRBJ1-1; CDR3aa: CASSLDRDEAFF; CDR3nt: TGTGCCAGCTCCCTTGACAGGGACGAAGCTTTCTTT
d_gene: TRBD1; v_gene: TRBV6-5; abundance: .; j_gene: TRBJ2-7; CDR3aa: CASSYSKIRDSRSYEQYF; CDR3nt: TGTGCCAGCAGTTACTCGAAAATCCGGGACAGCCGATCCTACGAGCAGTACTTC
d_gene: .; v_gene: TRBV3-1; abundance: .; j_gene: TRBJ2-1; CDR3aa: CASSQLTALKGNEQFF; CDR3nt: TGTGCCAGCAGCCAGCTAACAGCCCTGAAGGGGAATGAGCAGTTCTTC
d_gene: .; v_gene: TRBV7-9; abundance: .; j_gene: TRBJ1-2; CDR3aa: CASSLMDSQGTSNYGYTF; CDR3nt: TGTGCCAGCAGCTTAATGGATAGTCAGGGGACATCTAACTATGGCTACACCTTC
d_gene: .; v_gene: TRBV7-2; abundance: .; j_gene: TRBJ1-3; CDR3aa: CASSPGTYSGNTIYF; CDR3nt: TGTGCCAGCAGCCCCGGGACCTATTCTGGAAACACCATATATTTT
d_gene: .; v_gene: TRBV6-5; abundance: .; j_gene: TRBJ2-7; CDR3aa: CASGRTTGPEQYF; CDR3nt: TGTGCCAGCGGTCGGACTACCGGCCCCGAGCAGTACTTC
d_gene: .; v_gene: TRBV15; abundance: once; j_gene: TRBJ2-1; CDR3aa: CATSRDRIRVFVQFF; CDR3nt: TGTGCCACCAGCAGAGATAGAATCCGGGTTTTCGTGCAGTTCTTC
d_gene: .; v_gene: TRBV7-9; abundance: few; j_gene: TRBJ2-7; CDR3aa: CASSLAIGGREQYF; CDR3nt: TGTGCCAGCAGCTTAGCAATCGGGGGGCGCGAGCAGTACTTC
d_gene: .; v_gene: TRBV20-1; abundance: once; j_gene: TRBJ1-2; CDR3aa: CSARAQRGFGYTF; CDR3nt: TGCAGTGCTAGAGCCCAGAGAGGTTTTGGCTACACCTTC
d_gene: TRBD2; v_gene: TRBV6-2/TRBV6-3; abundance: .; j_gene: TRBJ2-5; CDR3aa: CASSYSLAGQETQYF; CDR3nt: TGTGCCAGCAGTTACTCACTAGCGGGGCAAGAGACCCAGTACTTC
d_gene: .; v_gene: TRBV29-1; abundance: .; j_gene: TRBJ2-2; CDR3aa: CSVLDLEAGELFF; CDR3nt: TGCAGCGTCCTGGACTTAGAGGCCGGGGAGCTGTTTTTT